Listed below are T cell receptor beta chains from one sample, sequenced in a study of blood T cell repertoires in COVID-19. TCRdb's copy holds only in-frame clones and misses some; the assay was immunoSEQ multiplex PCR. The sample contains roughly 70,000 clones, approximately 80% of which appear only once. The sample was peripheral blood. All receptors come from a man between 65 and 79 years old who had recovered from COVID-19. CDR3s include the opening cysteine and the closing phenylalanine or tryptophan. The order of the fields is V gene, J gene, CDR3 protein.

V: TRBV5-1
J: TRBJ2-5
CDR3: CASRGTTGSETQYF

V: TRBV7-2
J: TRBJ2-3
CDR3: CASSPNPRTDTQYF

V: TRBV11-3
J: TRBJ1-1
CDR3: CASSLVGQINTEAFF

V: TRBV7-2
J: TRBJ2-7
CDR3: CASRREASGEQYF

V: TRBV6-1
J: TRBJ2-3
CDR3: CASSEEGQGRYTQYF

V: TRBV4-2
J: TRBJ2-7
CDR3: CASSHPTGVEQYF

V: TRBV5-6
J: TRBJ1-3
CDR3: CASSFDLRQGSGNTIYF

V: TRBV10-3
J: TRBJ1-1
CDR3: CAISVLQGANTEAFF

V: TRBV11-3
J: TRBJ2-3
CDR3: CASSSGSRRTDTQYF

V: TRBV2
J: TRBJ1-4
CDR3: CASSPGTADVEKLFF

V: TRBV3-1/TRBV3-2
J: TRBJ1-2
CDR3: CASSHGQGSNYGYTF

V: TRBV7-2
J: TRBJ1-2
CDR3: CASSVWGAGDYGYTF

V: TRBV28
J: TRBJ1-2
CDR3: CASSLRQGGYGYTF

V: TRBV7-2
J: TRBJ2-2
CDR3: CASSSVGGLAGSVGELFF

V: TRBV4-3
J: TRBJ2-3
CDR3: CASSQERADTDTQYF

V: TRBV30
J: TRBJ2-1
CDR3: CAWEPGQGILQFF

V: TRBV11-3
J: TRBJ2-3
CDR3: CASSLVSGGPVDTQYF

V: TRBV12-5
J: TRBJ2-5
CDR3: CASGSTGLETQYF

V: TRBV7-9
J: TRBJ2-1
CDR3: CASSFSRGGNNEQFF

V: TRBV5-1
J: TRBJ2-1
CDR3: CASSLGTSSYNEQFF

V: TRBV4-1
J: TRBJ2-5
CDR3: CASSPLFLRDGETQYF

V: TRBV4-3
J: TRBJ1-2
CDR3: CASSQDWGGHNYGYTF

V: TRBV21-1
J: TRBJ2-3
CDR3: CASSKASGNTDTQYF

V: TRBV9
J: TRBJ1-4
CDR3: CASSATGTVHEKLFF

V: TRBV10-3
J: TRBJ2-7
CDR3: CAISEHRGSNSYEQYF

V: TRBV2
J: TRBJ2-2
CDR3: CASSTQQTANTGELFF

V: TRBV3-1/TRBV3-2
J: TRBJ1-3
CDR3: CASSPRQVIGPGNTIYF

V: TRBV11-2
J: TRBJ1-5
CDR3: CASSRQINQPQHF

V: TRBV5-4
J: TRBJ2-5
CDR3: CASTLKLAGSDETQYF

V: TRBV10-3
J: TRBJ1-1
CDR3: CAIRDSLMNTEAFF

V: TRBV19
J: TRBJ2-5
CDR3: CASSIDGTAEETQYF

V: TRBV4-3
J: TRBJ2-1
CDR3: CASSQDDWLSGGVSYNEQFF

V: TRBV6-2/TRBV6-3
J: TRBJ2-4
CDR3: CASSGTGTVNIQYF

V: TRBV27
J: TRBJ1-6
CDR3: CASSRDRGSAYNSPLHF

V: TRBV7-2
J: TRBJ1-3
CDR3: CASSLLTGAGTIYF

V: TRBV19
J: TRBJ1-5
CDR3: CASSIDRVRGQPQHF

V: TRBV7-2
J: TRBJ1-1
CDR3: CASAPGEGTEAFF

V: TRBV5-1
J: TRBJ2-3
CDR3: CASSLDTGGTDTQYF

V: TRBV10-1
J: TRBJ2-3
CDR3: CASSAGTSGRASTDTQYF

V: TRBV5-6
J: TRBJ1-5
CDR3: CASSLGQSGEPQHF

V: TRBV28
J: TRBJ1-6
CDR3: CASSLSSYNSPLHF

V: TRBV7-2
J: TRBJ1-5
CDR3: CASSLSGTPVNQPQHF

V: TRBV28
J: TRBJ2-2
CDR3: CASSLSGNTGELFF

V: TRBV7-2
J: TRBJ2-5
CDR3: CASSLAGTTETQYF

V: TRBV5-6
J: TRBJ2-1
CDR3: CASSFRTSGIIYNEQFF

V: TRBV19
J: TRBJ2-7
CDR3: CASSAGTSGTEQYF

V: TRBV5-1
J: TRBJ1-4
CDR3: CASSHVPGQVLGEKLFF